This record concerns one TCR beta chain sequence. This clone's antigen is unknown. It has no much larger one-base neighbor in the sample; base qualities were not kept. The germline V gene (reference sequence) gives CDR1 as LNHDA and CDR2 as SQIVND. The cysteine opens and the phenylalanine closes a CDR3 of 14 amino acids. CDR3 DNA is the only sequence kept; it has 42 bases, read in frame from the first base. Unmatched junction bases come to 8, with V trimmed by 6 bases and J by 3 bases. Genomic DNA extracted from blood, in amounts of roughly 240-550 ng, served as the starting material for amplifying TRB repertoires. These data belong to a study of T and B cells in COVID-19 patients (dated by TCRdb to 2018 to 2021). Background on the whole study: Using TRB and IGH repertoire sequencing of peripheral blood, the study characterized adaptive immunity in COVID-19 patients who had active infection or had recovered. A recovered cohort comprised more than 15 patients contributing 20 samples, mostly after mild to moderate COVID-19 managed as outpatients. The recovered cohort had a median age of around 30 years, compared with approximately 63 years in the active-infection cohort. Critical illness requiring mechanical ventilation or ECMO was present in about 65% of the roughly 20 patients in the active-infection cohort. Of the 20 patients in the active-infection cohort, about 17 had comorbidities associated with unfavorable COVID-19 outcome. The TCR and BCR sequence repository comprised roughly 40 patients and some 64 time points, with over 7 million TCR sequences analysed. A couple of patients were in both the active and recovered cohorts because samples existed from active disease and from after recovery. An age-matched reference group of roughly 39 healthy donors negative for COVID-19 antibodies was used as the comparison for repertoire analyses. Up to about 9 follow-up blood samples were collected per patient, with some samples spanning different disease stages in the same individual.

Sequencer: Illumina MiSeq. Multiplex PCR with BIOMED2 TRB-A/B primer pools was used to amplify TRB rearrangements. Illumina-compatible adapters and 7-nucleotide sample barcodes were attached to the amplicons through two consecutive PCRs. All library PCRs used Phusion HS II polymerase. The amplicons were purified from gel with the NucleoSpin Gel and PCR Clean-up kit, measured on Qubit, and then pooled at about 3.7 nM. Amplicon pool quality was checked on an Agilent 2100 Bioanalyzer before Illumina next-generation sequencing. For the original study's pipeline: MiXCR 3.0.8 with the default MiXCR reference library was used to annotate TRB rearrangements. Non-productive reads and sequences with fewer than 2 reads were excluded, and each unique CDR3 nucleotide sequence counted as one clone. Clonality, diversity, richness and V-J gene usage were computed in R 3.5.1. GLIPH2 was used to cluster TCRs by CDR3 similarity, and OLGA was used to calculate generation probabilities. GLIPH2 clusters were kept only when the clusters contained at least four unique TCR clonotypes present in at least three individuals. TCRdb reran the public reads through fastp at Q25 and MiXCR, keeping productive beta chains. Every distinct CDR3 protein forms one entry, paired with its most common genes and DNA. The V and J calls follow TCRdb's processing rather than the paper's. The sample yields about 8,400 distinct CDR3 sequences; about 25% were counted once. In total, the top ten clones hold about 6% of the sample.

Overall study results and their limits: A total of roughly 2,500 exclusive TCR clusters, including approximately 33 low-pGen clusters, were found in the recovered cohort. Patients with COVID-19 were reported to show strongly skewed TRBV/TRBJ gene usage. Few blood samples were available from mildly ill patients while symptoms were present, and early samples from severe cases were likewise scarce. The cohort was considered too small to assess HLA contributions to COVID-19 susceptibility or severity. Specific T cell subsets (CD4+/Treg/CD8+) and sorted SARS-CoV-2-responsive or tetramer+ T cells had not yet been sequenced, and these experiments were ongoing. TRB repertoires were highly clonal in active COVID-19, whereas diversity and richness at recovery rose above healthy donor levels. Prospective validation of the reported TCR clusters was stated to be required before clinical use.

The chain links TRBV19 with TRBJ2-7; TRBD1 fits 7 bases in the junction. The sample comprised blood. The receptor comes from a human donor who had recovered from COVID-19. The nucleotide sequence reads as follows: TGTGCCAGTAGCCACGGGACAGCGGACTACGAGCAGTACTTC. Its translation reads: CASSHGTADYEQYF.